The T cell receptor (beta chain) under discussion was sequenced for a study of cytomegalovirus exposure and HLA in healthy donors. Study-wide findings and caveats: Associated with cytomegalovirus, according to the listing, were 164 TCR beta chains.

This clone was counted once. Its matching antigen is unknown. The PCR used 60 Vbeta and 13 Jbeta primers. Repertoires were generated with immunoSEQ multiplex PCR, while TCRdb's copy carries only in-frame clones and drops some. The data hold fewer than 120,000 clones, with about 80% observed a single time. Per the germline V gene, CDR1 is SNHLY and CDR2 is FYNNEI. V was pared by 7 bases and J by 6 bases, with 13 bases between. CDR3 length equals 12 residues. V is TRBV2 and J is TRBJ2-7; TRBD2 is a possible D gene (5 bases). Sequenced sample: PBMCs. This TCR came from a woman aged 55-75 years in good health and CMV-seropositive. CDR3 residues: CASKRLWSEQYF. DNA of the CDR3: TGTGCCAGCAAGCGGTTGTGGTCCGAGCAGTACTTC.